This T cell receptor beta chain was observed in a study of cytomegalovirus exposure and HLA in healthy donors. The PCR used 60 Vbeta and 13 Jbeta primers. Some clones are missing from TCRdb's copy, which holds only in-frame ones; the method was immunoSEQ multiplex PCR. The data contain about 68,000 clones, 80% to 90% of them singletons. The sample holds one count of this clone. Trimming pared 5 bases from V and 2 bases from J, leaving 11 bases between. The germline V gene has CDR1 MNHNY and CDR2 SVGAGI (reference sequence). CDR3 length: 14 amino acids. J is TRBJ2-3 and V is TRBV6-6; the D is unclear. This TCR was recovered from a human donor in good health. Sequenced material: PBMCs. The CDR3 DNA reads as TGTGCCAGCAGTCCCGCGGCGGCCACAGATACGCAGTATTTT. It translates to CASSPAAATDTQYF.